Below are 18 T cell receptor beta chains sequenced from a single sample in a study of T cell responses to AZD1222 COVID-19 vaccine. Profiling relied on immunoSEQ multiplex PCR, and the TCRdb table lists in-frame clones only, not all of them. The sample carries 100,000 to 150,000 clones, more than 85% recorded once. The source was peripheral blood, collected on day 0 of AZD1222 vaccination. These receptors all come from an adult in good health.

The chain recombines TRBV6-1 with TRBJ2-7; the D is unclear. Looked up from germline, CDR1 is MNHNS and CDR2 is SASEGT. Trimming pared 3 bases from V and 6 bases from J, leaving 15 bases between. CDR3 length: 14 amino acids. CDR3 DNA sequence: TGTGCCAGCAGTGATAGAGGCGGAGTTCTCGAGCAGTACTTC. Translation: CASSDRGGVLEQYF.

This chain joins TRBV9 and TRBJ2-3, with no clear D. This CDR3 region has 14 residues. Germline V gives CDR1 SGDLS, CDR2 YYNGEE. V lost 3 bases and J lost 4, with 12 bases in between. In DNA, the CDR3 is TGTGCCAGCAGCGCTGACTCAGCCGCAGATACGCAGTATTTT. This translates into CASSADSAADTQYF.

The chain couples TRBV5-1 to TRBJ1-1; D ambiguous. The CDR3 length is 14 residues. The germline gives CDR1 SGHRS, CDR2 YFSETQ. V lost 5 bases to trimming and J lost 3 bases, with 14 bases between them. In DNA form, the CDR3 reads TGCGCCAGCAGGACACCGGACGTAGACACTGAAGCTTTCTTT. Translating it yields CASRTPDVDTEAFF.

The chain combines TRBV11-1 with TRBJ2-3, with 8 bases aligning to TRBD1. This CDR3 region has 14 residues. V trimming: 4 bases; J trimming: 4 bases; junction bases outside the gene matches: 4. Germline-derived CDR1 and CDR2 are SGHAT and FQDESV (reference sequence). CDR3 sequence reads: CASSWTGNADTQYF. CDR3 nucleotides: TGTGCCAGCAGCTGGACAGGGAATGCAGATACGCAGTATTTT.

This rearrangement joins TRBV11-2 to TRBJ1-1; D is unclear. Germline V CDR1 and CDR2: SGHAT, FQNNGV. Trimming left V 0 bases short and J 0 bases short, with 5 bases between. This CDR3 spans 14 amino acids. The CDR3 region is CASSLESVNTEAFF. In DNA form, the CDR3 reads TGTGCCAGCAGCTTAGAGTCCGTGAACACTGAAGCTTTCTTT.

This chain uses TRBV24-1 with TRBJ1-1, with D perhaps TRBD1 (5 bases). This CDR3 has 17 amino acids. The germline V gene encodes CDR1 KGHDR and CDR2 SFDVKD. V shed 1 base and J shed 5 bases, with 19 bases lying between them. CDR3 protein: CATSDFGRDRSETEAFF. DNA for the CDR3: TGTGCCACCAGTGATTTCGGCAGGGATCGATCGGAAACTGAAGCTTTCTTT.

The CDR3 protein is CASSLQGNTEAFF. CDR3 coding DNA: TGTGCCAGCAGCTTACAGGGGAACACTGAAGCTTTCTTT. This sequence joins TRBV7-3 and TRBJ1-1; D is perhaps TRBD1 (5 bases). CDR1 is SGHTA, CDR2 FQGTGA, per germline. CDR3 length: 13 residues. V gave up 2 bases and J gave up 1 base, with 5 bases separating them.

The chain employs TRBV10-3 and TRBJ1-1; D is unresolved. Germline CDR1 reads ENHRY; CDR2 reads SYGVKD. Trimming took off 4 bases at V and 0 bases at J, with 6 bases between the two ends. The CDR3 is made up of 13 amino acids. The DNA for the CDR3 is TGTGCCATCAGTGGAGAAATGAACACTGAAGCTTTCTTT. Translation: CAISGEMNTEAFF.

This chain joins TRBV18 and TRBJ2-7, with TRBD1 identical over 8 bases. The CDR3 contains 15 residues. With 1 base clipped from V and 0 bases from J, the junction kept 2 bases outside the gene matches. From germline, CDR1 is KGHSH and CDR2 LQKENI. Here the CDR3 DNA reads TGTGCCAGCTCACCACGGACAGGGAGCTCCTACGAGCAGTACTTC. Translation: CASSPRTGSSYEQYF.

The chain is built from TRBV27 and TRBJ2-1; D ambiguous. V was shortened by 3 bases and J by 4 bases, with 10 bases between the two germline ends. The length of the CDR3 is 14 residues. The V gene's germline CDR1 is MNHEY and CDR2 SMNVEV (reference sequence). Here the CDR3 reads CASSFTGPYNEQFF. The CDR3 DNA reads TGTGCCAGCAGTTTCACCGGGCCTTACAATGAGCAGTTCTTC.

The chain is built from TRBV27 and TRBJ2-1, with 8 nucleotides matching TRBD2. The CDR3 totals 17 residues. Germline lookup yields CDR1 MNHEY and CDR2 SMNVEV (reference sequence). V was pared by 6 bases and J by 10 bases, with 20 bases of the junction left unmatched. The CDR3 DNA reads as TGTGCCAGCAGGGGGACTAGGCTGAGATCAAGAGTGAGCGAGCAGTTCTTC. Translating it yields CASRGTRLRSRVSEQFF.

The genes are TRBV9 and TRBJ2-7; either TRBD1 or TRBD2 may fit D (5 bases each). V lost 0 bases to trimming and J lost 5 bases, with 12 bases between them. The CDR3 totals 14 residues. Per the germline V gene, CDR1 is SGDLS and CDR2 is YYNGEE. This CDR3 reads CASSVVWGYNEQYF. The CDR3 DNA reads as TGTGCCAGCAGCGTAGTTTGGGGGTACAACGAGCAGTACTTC.

V usage is TRBV19 and J usage is TRBJ2-3; 8 bases map to TRBD2. CDR1 and CDR2 from the germline V gene are LNHDA and SQIVND (reference sequence). V was pared by 4 bases and J by 1 base, with 4 bases of the junction left unmatched. The CDR3 is 15 amino acids. CDR3 sequence reads: CASSTYSGGTDTQYF. The CDR3 DNA follows: TGTGCCAGTAGTACCTATAGCGGGGGCACAGATACGCAGTATTTT.

The chain couples TRBV6-6 to TRBJ1-5; D might be TRBD1 (5 bases). Germline V gene data show CDR1 as MNHNY and CDR2 as SVGAGI (reference sequence). The CDR3 totals 14 residues. V dropped 5 bases and J dropped 5 bases, with 13 bases sitting between them. CDR3 amino acids: CASSPQGSDQPQHF. The CDR3 nucleotides read TGTGCCAGCAGTCCCCAGGGTTCGGATCAGCCCCAGCATTTT.

This chain connects TRBV14 to TRBJ2-6; D remains unclear. There are 17 residues in the CDR3. The ends were cut back, 1 base at V and 2 bases at J, with 12 bases in the middle. The germline V gene encodes CDR1 SGHDN and CDR2 FVKESK. The CDR3: CASSQGKGMAGANVLTF. The CDR3 nucleotides read TGTGCCAGCAGCCAAGGAAAGGGAATGGCTGGGGCCAACGTCCTGACTTTC.

This clone appeared a single time. V usage is TRBV1 and J usage is TRBJ1-2; the table's D call, TRBD1, has no DNA check behind it. TRBV1 is flagged as a pseudogene. The CDR3 is 16 residues long. CDR3 sequence reads: CTSSPNRDRKGYGYTF. In nucleotides, the CDR3 is TGCACCAGCAGCCCGAACCGGGACAGGAAGGGTTATGGCTACACCTTC.

The chain uses TRBV6-5 and TRBJ1-2; unclear D gene. The CDR3 length is 14 residues. The ends were cut back, 0 bases at V and 2 bases at J, with 7 bases in the middle. CDR1 is MNHEY and CDR2 is SVGAGI in the germline V gene. CDR3 DNA sequence: TGTGCCAGCAGTTACTCCCGCGGGAACTATGGCTACACCTTC. Protein sequence: CASSYSRGNYGYTF.

This clone was counted once. This chain links TRBV4-1 with TRBJ2-7; 10 bases fit TRBD2. This CDR3 region has 16 residues. Germline V gene lookup returns CDR1 MGHRA and CDR2 YSYEKL. The junction had 5 bases not matched to a gene; V was cut back by 0 bases and J by 3 bases. CDR3 sequence: CASSQDPLAGDYEQYF. Written as DNA, the CDR3 is TGCGCCAGCAGCCAAGATCCTCTAGCGGGAGACTACGAGCAGTACTTC.